These 15 T cell receptor beta chains came from one sample sequenced in a study of CD8 T cells in Susac syndrome. Random hexamers served to reverse transcribe about 0.5 to 1 ug RNA. Via MiXCR, TCRdb re-called the immunoSEQ multiplex PCR reads, giving one row per CDR3 protein. The data show about 80,000 distinct CDR3 sequences, with about 93% seen just once and 0.26% held by the top ten. The sample taken for sequencing was CD8+ T cells from PBMCs. These receptors all stem from a human donor in good health.

This chain uses TRBV6-5 with TRBJ1-5; D is perhaps TRBD1 (6 bases). This CDR3 has 13 residues. V was trimmed by 5 bases and J by 3 bases, leaving 8 bases between them. Germline V lookup: CDR1 MNHEY, CDR2 SVGAGI. As DNA, the CDR3 is TGTGCCAGCAGTGACAGGTACAATCAGCCCCAGCATTTT. It specifies CASSDRYNQPQHF.

This clonotype was recorded once. The V call is TRBV12-3 or TRBV12-4, the J call TRBJ2-1; D perhaps matches TRBD2 (6 bases). The CDR3 runs 14 residues. V lost 6 bases and J 4 bases, leaving 13 bases between the germline ends. The CDR3 sequence: CASSGGRLYNEQFF. The CDR3 DNA is TGTGCCAGCAGCGGGGGACGGCTGTACAATGAGCAGTTCTTC.

V is TRBV7-9 and J is TRBJ2-1, with D possibly matching TRBD1 (7 bases). Looked up from germline, CDR1 is SEHNR and CDR2 is FQNEAQ (reference sequence). V lost 5 bases and J lost 7, with 18 bases in between. The CDR3 extends over 15 amino acids. CDR3 DNA: TGTGCCAGCAGCCCGAGCAGGACAGGAGGGAATGAGCAGTTCTTC. This encodes CASSPSRTGGNEQFF.

The V and J genes are TRBV21-1 and TRBJ2-7; the table's D call TRBD2 went unverified against the DNA. TRBV21-1 is designated a pseudogene. The CDR3 is 15 residues long. The CDR3 DNA reads TGTGCCAGCAGACTAGCGGGGAGCGTCCTCTACGAGCAGTACGTC. Amino acid sequence: CASRLAGSVLYEQYV.

This clonotype was seen once. V and J are TRBV7-9 and TRBJ2-3; no firm D call. This CDR3 is built from 15 residues. V lost 5 bases to trimming and J lost 6 bases, with 18 bases between them. CDR1 is SEHNR, CDR2 FQNEAQ, per germline (reference sequence). CDR3 bases: TGTGCCAGCAGCATTCCTCCGGTCGGTCCGGATACGCAGTATTTT. Translated, it gives CASSIPPVGPDTQYF.

J is TRBJ2-7 and V is TRBV29-1; tentative D call: TRBD2 (6 bases). This CDR3 is built from 14 residues. The germline V and J ends were trimmed by 4 bases and 0 bases, with 13 bases remaining between them. Germline V gene data show CDR1 as SQVTM and CDR2 as ANQGSEA. The CDR3 nucleotides read TGCAGCGTTGTGCTCGTCGGGGGCTCCTACGAGCAGTACGTC. This sequence encodes CSVVLVGGSYEQYV.

The J gene is TRBJ2-1, the V gene TRBV24-1; 7 bases match TRBD2. Germline loops: CDR1 KGHDR, CDR2 SFDVKD. Trimming removed 0 bases from V and 5 bases from J; junction bases left unmatched: 3. The CDR3 covers 15 residues. The CDR3 bases are TGTGCCACCAGTGATTTGGGACTAGGGGACAATGAGCAGTTCTTC. Protein: CATSDLGLGDNEQFF.

This sequence joins TRBV10-3 and TRBJ2-3, with 7 bases aligning to TRBD2. With 8 bases clipped from V and 4 bases from J, the junction kept 6 bases outside the gene matches. Germline CDR1 and CDR2: ENHRY and SYGVKD. CDR3 length equals 13 residues. The CDR3 reads CAIGGLDADTQYF. In nucleotides, the CDR3 is TGTGCCATCGGAGGACTAGATGCAGATACGCAGTATTTT.

The chain recombines TRBV6-2 or TRBV6-3 with TRBJ2-5; 7 bases line up with TRBD2. Trimming cost V 5 bases and J 3 bases; bases outside gene matches: 15. CDR3 length equals 17 residues. CDR1 and CDR2 (germline): MNHEY, SVGEGT. In DNA, the CDR3 is TGTGCCAGCAGTCCAATTGTTACGAGCGGGAAGAAAGAGACCCAGTACTTC. It is translated as CASSPIVTSGKKETQYF.

V usage is TRBV18 and J usage is TRBJ2-7; tentatively, D is TRBD2 (6 bases). The V end lost 3 bases, the J end lost 6 bases, and 6 bases lay between the germline ends. The length of the CDR3 is 11 residues. Germline loops: CDR1 KGHSH, CDR2 LQKENI. The CDR3 DNA reads TGTGCCAGCTCACCGGGAGGCGAGCAGTACTTC. Translating gives CASSPGGEQYF. The full variable domain, with the rest looked up from reference TRBV18 and TRBJ2-7, is NAGVMQNPRHLVRRRGQEARLRCSPMKGHSHVYWYRQLPEEGLKFMVYLQKENIIDESGMPKERFSAEFPKEGPSILRIQQVVRGDSAAYFCASSPGGEQYFGPGTRLTVT.

The V call is TRBV20-1, the J call TRBJ1-5; no clear D gene. CDR3 length: 15 residues. V was cut by 0 bases and J by 6 bases, with 15 bases left in between. Germline values: CDR1 DFQATT, CDR2 SNEGSKA (reference sequence). The CDR3 is CSARDRGGLGQPQHF. Written as DNA, the CDR3 is TGCAGTGCTAGAGATCGCGGAGGGCTGGGTCAGCCCCAGCATTTT.

The chain is built from TRBV9 and TRBJ2-7, with D tentatively TRBD2 (5 bases). The CDR3 runs to 14 residues. Trimming removed 3 bases at V and 0 bases at J, with 10 bases between. Germline V CDR1 and CDR2: SGDLS, YYNGEE. The DNA for the CDR3 is TGTGCCAGCAGCGCGGGATCAGACTCCTACGAGCAGTACTTC. Protein: CASSAGSDSYEQYF. Using reference TRBV9 and TRBJ2-7 for the parts outside the CDR3, the full variable domain is DSGVTQTPKHLITATGQRVTLRCSPRSGDLSVYWYQQSLDQGLQFLIQYYNGEERAKGNILERFSAQQFPDLHSELNLSSLELGDSALYFCASSAGSDSYEQYFGPGTRLTVT.

The genes are TRBV6-5 and TRBJ2-7; D perhaps matches TRBD1 (8 bases). The V gene lost 7 bases and the J gene lost 4 bases, with 20 bases spanning the gap. The length of the CDR3 is 15 residues. Germline CDR1 and CDR2: MNHEY and SVGAGI. The CDR3 reads CASIPLTGGGYEQYF. In DNA form, the CDR3 reads TGTGCCAGCATTCCTCTCACAGGGGGAGGGTACGAGCAGTACTTC.

The chain joins TRBV15 to TRBJ2-3, with 8 bases that match TRBD2. Germline CDR1 reads LNHNV; CDR2 reads YYDKDF (reference sequence). The CDR3 runs 15 residues. Losses at the gene ends were 0 bases for V and 6 bases for J; bases not matched to a gene: 5. The CDR3 is CATSREAGGGDTQYF. DNA of the CDR3: TGTGCCACCAGCAGAGAGGCGGGAGGAGGTGATACGCAGTATTTT.

The V and J genes are TRBV12-3 or TRBV12-4 and TRBJ2-1; D possibly uses TRBD1 or TRBD2 (7 bases each). The CDR3 is made up of 14 amino acids. V lost 6 bases and J lost 7, with 16 bases in between. CDR3 protein: CASRYSGGANEQFF. CDR3 nucleotides: TGTGCCAGCAGATACTCAGGGGGGGCTAATGAGCAGTTCTTC.